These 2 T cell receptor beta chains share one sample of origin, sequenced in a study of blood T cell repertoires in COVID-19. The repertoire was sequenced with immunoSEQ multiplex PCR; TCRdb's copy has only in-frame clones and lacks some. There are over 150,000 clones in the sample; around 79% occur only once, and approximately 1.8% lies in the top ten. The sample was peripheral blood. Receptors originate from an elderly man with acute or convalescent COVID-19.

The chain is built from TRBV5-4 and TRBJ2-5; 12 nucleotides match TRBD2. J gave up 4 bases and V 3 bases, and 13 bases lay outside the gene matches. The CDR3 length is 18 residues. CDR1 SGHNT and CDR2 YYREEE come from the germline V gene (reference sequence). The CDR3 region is CASSSGGLAGGRAETQYF. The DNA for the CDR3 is TGTGCCAGCAGCTCCGGCGGGCTAGCGGGGGGGCGGGCAGAGACCCAGTACTTC.

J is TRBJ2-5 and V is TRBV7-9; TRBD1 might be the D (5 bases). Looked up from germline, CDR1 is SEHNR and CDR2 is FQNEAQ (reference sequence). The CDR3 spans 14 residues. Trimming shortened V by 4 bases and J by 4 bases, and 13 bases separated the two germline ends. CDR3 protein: CASSYGHVRETQYF. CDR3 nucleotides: TGTGCCAGCAGCTACGGACACGTCCGAGAGACCCAGTACTTC.